This T cell receptor (beta chain) derives from a study of CD8 T cells in Susac syndrome. Study-level information: Patients with Susac syndrome were therapy-naive, on corticosteroids, or on intravenous immunoglobulin alone at the time that blood was drawn.

The authors reverse transcribed roughly 0.5 to 1 ug RNA with random hexamers. Coverage of TCR beta CDR3 amplification by immunoSEQ multiplex PCR extended to 54 Vbeta and 13 Jbeta. Each CDR3 protein is one row after TCRdb ran MiXCR on the immunoSEQ multiplex PCR reads. The sample comprises more than 85,000 distinct CDR3 sequences, roughly 94% of which are singletons, and over 0.3% rests with the top ten. This CDR3 contains 14 residues. J gave up 4 bases and V 6 bases, and 4 bases lay outside the gene matches. Germline V lookup: CDR1 SGHAT, CDR2 FQNNGV. There are a few counts of this clonotype. V gene TRBV11-2 combines with J gene TRBJ1-1, with TRBD1 matching 11 bases. Input material: CD4+ T cells from PBMCs. The clonotype comes from a human donor with Susac syndrome. The CDR3 protein is CASSPGTGGTEAFF. In nucleotides, the CDR3 is TGTGCCAGCAGTCCCGGGACAGGGGGCACTGAAGCTTTCTTT.